What follows describes a single T cell receptor (beta chain). The antigen is unknown. The data belong to a study of blood T cells in healthy people across ages. Whole-study findings and limits: Age showed a roughly linear inverse relationship with TCR beta diversity per million T cells.

This CDR3 contains 13 residues. V lost 3 bases and J 12 bases, leaving 18 bases between the germline ends. CDR1 and CDR2 from the germline V gene are DFQATT and SNEGSKA (reference sequence). Combining a sample-barcoded 5' primer with a J-beta primer mix, a second PCR ran for roughly 7 to 12 cycles. Each cDNA molecule carried a tag from a template-switch adaptor that contained 12 random nucleotides. MiXCR, run by TCRdb on the 5' RACE reads, gives a single entry per CDR3 protein. This sample has 800,000 to 1,300,000 distinct CDR3 sequences, with approximately 25% found just once. These data are also associated with another study on T cells of mothers and their children.

The rearrangement joins TRBV20-1 to TRBJ2-1; D perhaps matches TRBD2 (6 bases). Sequencing was done on a sample of blood. The clonotype was recovered from a girl aged 2-15 years in good health. CDR3 protein: CSASHGLATGQFF. The CDR3, as DNA: TGCAGTGCTAGCCACGGTCTAGCGACCGGGCAGTTCTTC.